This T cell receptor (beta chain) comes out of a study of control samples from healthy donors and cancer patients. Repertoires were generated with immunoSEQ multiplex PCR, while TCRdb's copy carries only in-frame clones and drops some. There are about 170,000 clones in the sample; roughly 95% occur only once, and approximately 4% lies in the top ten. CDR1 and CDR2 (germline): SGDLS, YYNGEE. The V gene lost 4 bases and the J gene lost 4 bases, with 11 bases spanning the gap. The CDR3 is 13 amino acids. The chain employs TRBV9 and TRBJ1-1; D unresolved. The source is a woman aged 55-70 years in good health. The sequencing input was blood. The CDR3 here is CASSTQGGTEAFF. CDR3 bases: TGTGCCAGCAGCACCCAAGGTGGCACTGAAGCTTTCTTT.